The source of this T cell receptor (beta chain) is a study of kidney transplant recipient with SARS-CoV-2 infection. TCRdb passed the reads through MiXCR, listing each CDR3 protein once. The sample holds under 250,000 distinct CDR3 sequences, 29% seen once. V lost 0 bases to trimming and J lost 3 bases, with 12 bases between them. The CDR3 is 15 residues long. The V gene's germline CDR1 is DFQATT and CDR2 SNEGSKA (reference sequence). This clonotype was seen ten or more times. This receptor was identified in a young adult male patient who had COVID-19 and was a kidney transplant recipient. Some T cells may be transferred from the graft donor. Sequenced material: a blood sample, taken at baseline and on day 111 from a kidney transplant recipient. The chain is built from TRBV20-1 and TRBJ1-3; D perhaps matches TRBD1 (6 bases). CDR3 DNA sequence: TGCAGTGCTAGAGATTTCAAAGGGGGTGGAAACACCATATATTTT. This gives the protein CSARDFKGGGNTIYF.